This T cell receptor beta chain was captured in a study of control samples from healthy donors and cancer patients. The method was immunoSEQ multiplex PCR; TCRdb's version includes in-frame clones alone and lacks a portion of them. The data show approximately 150,000 clones, about 90% seen once. The CDR3 is 16 residues long. Deletions cut 5 bases from V and 1 base from J, with 16 bases between. Germline CDR1 and CDR2: SGHVS and FQNEAQ. The sample taken for sequencing was blood. This TCR was sampled from a man aged 25-45 years in good health. The chain links TRBV7-8 to TRBJ2-3, with D possibly matching TRBD1 (5 bases). CDR3 sequence: CASSLSLGQGTDTQYF. The CDR3 DNA reads as TGTGCCAGCAGCCTCTCCTTGGGGCAAGGCACAGATACGCAGTATTTT. The full variable domain, completed using reference TRBV7-8 and TRBJ2-3, is GAGVSQSPRYKVAKRGQDVALRCDPISGHVSLFWYQQALGQGPEFLTYFQNEAQLDKSGLPSDRFFAERPEGSVSTLKIQRTQQEDSAVYLCASSLSLGQGTDTQYFGPGTRLTVL.